This T cell receptor beta chain was retrieved from a study of T cells in Graves' hyperthyroidism and ophthalmopathy. In its sample, this clonotype was seen many times. The germline CDR1 and CDR2 sequences are SGHAT and FQNNGV. V dropped 5 bases and J dropped 3 bases, with 11 bases sitting between them. There are 14 residues in the CDR3. RNA transcripts provided the source from which TCR beta CDR3 regions were amplified. First-round RT-PCR with HTBI primers amplified the TCR CDR3 region. TCRdb reprocessed the multiplex PCR reads with MiXCR, giving one entry per CDR3 protein. The repertoire holds about 400,000 distinct CDR3 sequences, 15% seen once, with about 33% in the top ten.

This rearrangement joins TRBV11-2 to TRBJ2-1; D is unresolved. Sample: blood. The receptor was derived from a woman in her thirties with Graves' hyperthyroidism. In DNA, the CDR3 is TGTGCCAGCAGCCAGACGGACGTCTACAATGAGCAGTTCTTC. Translating gives CASSQTDVYNEQFF.